This record looks at one T cell receptor (beta chain) sequence and its context. Its antigen remains unidentified. This CDR3 has 14 residues. V was pared by 4 bases and J by 8 bases, with 10 bases of the junction left unmatched. CDR1 SGHKS and CDR2 YYEKEE come from the germline V gene (reference sequence). The data stem from a study of blood T cells in healthy people across ages. Alongside a J-beta primer mix, a sample-barcoded 5' primer served in a second PCR lasting about 7 to 12 cycles. TCRdb re-analysed the 5' RACE reads in MiXCR, keeping a single row per CDR3 protein. Of approximately 360,000 distinct CDR3 sequences listed, about half were seen once; the top ten hold 51%. Study-level findings and limits: Donor CMV infection status was unknown, possibly confounding age-related changes in expanded clonotypes.

Sequenced material: blood. The gene calls are TRBV5-5 and TRBJ1-2; 8 bases are a match to TRBD1. The sequence was obtained from a man aged 55 to 70 in good health. Written as DNA, the CDR3 is TGTGCCAGCAGCCCGTGGACAGGGTCTGGAGGCTACACCTTC. Encoded protein: CASSPWTGSGGYTF.